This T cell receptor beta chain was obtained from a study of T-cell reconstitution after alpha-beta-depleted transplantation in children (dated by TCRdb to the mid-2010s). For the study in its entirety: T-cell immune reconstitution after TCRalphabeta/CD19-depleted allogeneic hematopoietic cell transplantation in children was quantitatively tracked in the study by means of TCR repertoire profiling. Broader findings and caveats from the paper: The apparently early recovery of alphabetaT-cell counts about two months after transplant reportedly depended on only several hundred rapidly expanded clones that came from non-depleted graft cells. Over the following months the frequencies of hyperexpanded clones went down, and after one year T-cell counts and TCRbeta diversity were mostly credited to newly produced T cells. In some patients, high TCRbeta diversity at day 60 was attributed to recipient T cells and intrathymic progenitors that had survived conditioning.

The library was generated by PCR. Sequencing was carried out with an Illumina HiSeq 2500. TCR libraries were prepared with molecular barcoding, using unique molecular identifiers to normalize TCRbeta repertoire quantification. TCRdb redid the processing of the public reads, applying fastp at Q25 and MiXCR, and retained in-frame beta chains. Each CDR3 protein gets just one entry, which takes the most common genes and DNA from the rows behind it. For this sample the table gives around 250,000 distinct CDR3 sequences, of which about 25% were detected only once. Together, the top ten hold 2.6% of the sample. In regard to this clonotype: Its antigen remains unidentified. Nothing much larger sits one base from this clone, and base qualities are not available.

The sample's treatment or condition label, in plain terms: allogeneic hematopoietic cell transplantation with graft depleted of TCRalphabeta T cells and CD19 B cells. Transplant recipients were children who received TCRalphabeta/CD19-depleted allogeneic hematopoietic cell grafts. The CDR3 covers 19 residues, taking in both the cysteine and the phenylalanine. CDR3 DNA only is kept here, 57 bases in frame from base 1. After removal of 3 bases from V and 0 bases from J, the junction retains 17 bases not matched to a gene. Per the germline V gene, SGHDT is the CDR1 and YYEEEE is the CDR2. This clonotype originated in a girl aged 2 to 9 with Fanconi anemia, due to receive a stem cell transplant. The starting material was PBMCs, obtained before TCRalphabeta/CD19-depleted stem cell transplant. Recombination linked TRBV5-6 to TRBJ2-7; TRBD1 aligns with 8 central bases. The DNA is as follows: TGTGCCAGCAGCTACCGCTTCACCAACCGGGACAGGAGCTCCTACGAGCAGTACTTC. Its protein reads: CASSYRFTNRDRSSYEQYF.